What follows are 27 T cell receptor beta chains derived from one specimen sequenced in a study of T cell responses to AZD1222 COVID-19 vaccine (dated by TCRdb to about 2021). The label giving this sample's time point can be read as: baseline before first vaccination. The library relied on the immunoSEQ multiplex PCR assay. Sourced from immuneACCESS, this table was stored by TCRdb with only in-frame sequences that have V and J called. A share of the clones is absent; for the studies checked, an unresolved V gene accounts for under half, and the remainder has no known explanation. Across this sample there are roughly 110,000 clones, with roughly 92% seen only once. Approximately 4.8% of the sample comes from the top ten. The material was peripheral blood, obtained on day 0 of AZD1222 vaccination. These receptors all come from an adult in good health.

The rearrangement links TRBV5-5 to TRBJ2-7; D call uncertain. V was trimmed by 3 bases and J by 6 bases, leaving 10 bases between them. CDR3 size: 12 residues. The germline V gene encodes CDR1 SGHKS and CDR2 YYEKEE (reference sequence). The CDR3: CASSSLVPEQYF. CDR3 DNA: TGTGCCAGCAGCTCCTTAGTTCCCGAGCAGTACTTC.

The chain is built from TRBV11-3 and TRBJ2-7; D may match TRBD1 or TRBD2 (5 bases each). Germline V gives CDR1 SGHNT, CDR2 YENEEA. V was pared by 3 bases and J by 6 bases, with 12 bases between. This CDR3 contains 13 residues. The CDR3: CASSFEGLSEQYF. As DNA, the CDR3 is TGTGCCAGCAGCTTTGAGGGGCTAAGCGAGCAGTACTTC.

The chain links TRBV5-4 to TRBJ2-3, with D unclear. Looked up from germline, CDR1 is SGHNT and CDR2 is YYREEE (reference sequence). V lost 2 bases, J lost 2 bases, and 6 bases lay in between. This CDR3 region has 13 residues. As DNA, the CDR3 is TGTGCCAGCAGCTTCTCCTACACAGATACGCAGTATTTT. Its translation: CASSFSYTDTQYF.

This clone was observed a handful of times. This rearrangement joins TRBV24-1 to TRBJ2-7; 9 bases are a match to TRBD1. Looked up from germline, CDR1 is KGHDR and CDR2 is SFDVKD. Losses at the gene ends were 1 base for V and 6 bases for J; bases not matched to a gene: 0. CDR3 length equals 13 residues. The CDR3 region has the DNA TGTGCCACCAGTGATTTACAGGGGGCCGAGCAGTACTTC. Its translation is CATSDLQGAEQYF.

The rearrangement joins TRBV7-6 to TRBJ2-1; perhaps TRBD2 as D (7 bases). CDR1 and CDR2 (germline): SGHVS, FNYEAQ. Trimming stripped 5 bases from V and 7 bases from J, with 12 bases between. This CDR3 contains 13 residues. The CDR3 coding sequence is TGTGCCAGCAGCCTGGGGGGGCCTAATGAGCAGTTCTTC. Translated: CASSLGGPNEQFF.

The chain uses TRBV10-3 and TRBJ1-6, with D unresolved. V lost 3 bases, J lost 0 bases, and 18 bases lay in between. The CDR3 sequence is 19 residues long. Germline values: CDR1 ENHRY, CDR2 SYGVKD. CDR3 DNA: TGTGCCATCAGTGACCCTAACATAGACCAAGGCTCCTATAATTCACCCCTCCACTTT. It codes for CAISDPNIDQGSYNSPLHF.

This rearrangement joins TRBV2 to TRBJ2-7; no clear D. Germline V gene sequence: CDR1 SNHLY, CDR2 FYNNEI. V gave up 7 bases and J gave up 4 bases, with 8 bases separating them. The CDR3 has 11 amino acids. The CDR3 is CASTLQYEQYF. CDR3 sequence (DNA): TGTGCCAGCACTTTACAATACGAGCAGTACTTC.

The V gene is TRBV7-2, the J gene TRBJ1-4; TRBD1 is a possible D gene (5 bases). Trimming removed 0 bases from V and 8 bases from J, with 13 bases in between. Germline CDR1 and CDR2: SGHTA and FQGNSA. The CDR3 sequence is 15 residues long. For the CDR3, the DNA is TGTGCCAGCAGCTTAGCGGGGACGGAGAGGGAAAAACTGTTTTTT. Translation: CASSLAGTEREKLFF.

The chain links TRBV6-5 to TRBJ1-1; TRBD1 agrees at 7 bases. Per germline, CDR1 MNHEY and CDR2 SVGAGI. The CDR3 has 13 residues. The V segment lost 6 bases and the J segment 3 bases; nucleotides outside the gene matches: 4. Written as DNA, the CDR3 is TGTGCCAGCAGGGCAGGGGGGTACACTGAAGCTTTCTTT. Translating it yields CASRAGGYTEAFF.

The V gene is TRBV10-3, the J gene TRBJ1-2; D unclear. CDR1 ENHRY and CDR2 SYGVKD come from the germline V gene. The V end lost 2 bases, the J end lost 0 bases, and 7 bases lay between the germline ends. The CDR3 covers 14 residues. DNA of the CDR3: TGTGCCATCAGTGAGAATAGGGCTAACTATGGCTACACCTTC. This sequence encodes CAISENRANYGYTF.

The DNA for the CDR3 is TGCGCCAGCAGCTTGGCAGGGGGTGGGGATCAGCCCCAGCATTTT. The encoded protein is CASSLAGGGDQPQHF. The chain carries TRBV5-1 and TRBJ1-5, with TRBD1 matching over 7 bases. This CDR3 is built from 15 residues. Germline trimming cut 0 bases from V and 5 bases from J; bases unmatched to any gene: 5. In germline, CDR1 is SGHRS, CDR2 YFSETQ.

This chain joins TRBV3-1 (or the pseudogene TRBV3-2) and TRBJ2-7, with TRBD2 identical over 8 bases. In germline, CDR1 is LGHDT, CDR2 YNNKEL (reference sequence). J lost 5 bases, V lost 3 bases, and 9 bases had no gene match. The CDR3 runs to 15 residues. CDR3 loop: CASSQPGLGFHEQYF. In DNA form, the CDR3 reads TGTGCCAGCAGCCAGCCGGGACTAGGTTTCCACGAGCAGTACTTC.

The V gene is TRBV10-3, the J gene TRBJ1-2, with 8 bases fitting TRBD1. The CDR3 consists of 13 residues. V was clipped by 6 bases and J by 8 bases; unmatched bases: 8. Germline CDR1 is ENHRY and CDR2 is SYGVKD. CDR3 coding DNA: TGTGCCATCAGCCGAGGACAGGGTGACGGCTACACCTTC. Its protein product is CAISRGQGDGYTF.

V gene TRBV6-5 combines with J gene TRBJ1-5; D not resolved. In germline, CDR1 is MNHEY, CDR2 SVGAGI. V lost 2 bases to trimming and J lost 7 bases, with 12 bases between them. The CDR3 covers 14 residues. CDR3 amino acids: CASSYEGREQPQHF. The CDR3 region has the DNA TGTGCCAGCAGTTACGAGGGAAGGGAGCAGCCCCAGCATTTT.

The chain carries TRBV7-2 and TRBJ2-7; D might be TRBD1 (6 bases). V was cut by 4 bases and J by 1 base, with 11 bases left in between. The CDR3 consists of 14 residues. Germline V gene data show CDR1 as SGHTA and CDR2 as FQGNSA. CDR3 nucleotide sequence: TGTGCCAGCAGCTACCCGGGACAATCCTACGAGCAGTACTTC. Protein sequence: CASSYPGQSYEQYF.

This chain links TRBV6-2 or TRBV6-3 with TRBJ2-1, with D perhaps TRBD2 (6 bases). The germline V gene encodes CDR1 MNHEY and CDR2 SVGEGT. V lost 2 bases and J 0 bases, leaving 11 bases between the germline ends. This CDR3 contains 16 residues. The CDR3 DNA follows: TGTGCCAGCAGTTACGGAGGGGCGAGCTCCTACAATGAGCAGTTCTTC. Its translation is CASSYGGASSYNEQFF.

The chain is built from TRBV7-9 and TRBJ1-4, with unresolved D. Per germline, CDR1 SEHNR and CDR2 FQNEAQ (reference sequence). V lost 4 bases and J 8 bases, leaving 11 bases between the germline ends. The CDR3 totals 13 residues. CDR3 region: CASSSRGGEKLFF. The CDR3 DNA reads TGTGCCAGCAGCTCGCGTGGAGGGGAAAAACTGTTTTTT. Drawing the rest from reference TRBV7-9 and TRBJ1-4, the complete variable domain is DTGVSQNPRHKITKRGQNVTFRCDPISEHNRLYWYRQTLGQGPEFLTYFQNEAQLEKSRLLSDRFSAERPKGSFSTLEIQRTEQGDSAMYLCASSSRGGEKLFFGSGTQLSVL.

This clone was detected once. The chain recombines TRBV12-3 or TRBV12-4 with TRBJ1-1; TRBD1 matches at 7 bases. The CDR3 is 11 amino acids. Trimming cost V 6 bases and J 9 bases; bases outside gene matches: 4. The CDR3 DNA reads TGTGCCAGCAGACAACAGGGGAAAGCTTTCTTT. It translates to CASRQQGKAFF.

The rearrangement joins TRBV3-1 (or the pseudogene TRBV3-2) to TRBJ1-2; D may be TRBD1 (6 bases). In germline, CDR1 is LGHDT, CDR2 YNNKEL (reference sequence). The CDR3 covers 11 residues. V was shortened by 5 bases and J by 14 bases, with 15 bases between the two germline ends. Here the CDR3 DNA reads TGTGCCAGCAGCTCCTTCTCAGGGGTAACCTTC. This codes for CASSSFSGVTF.

The rearrangement links TRBV2 to TRBJ2-7; weak D call: TRBD1 (5 bases). CDR1 SNHLY and CDR2 FYNNEI come from the germline V gene. Trimming left V 7 bases short and J 0 bases short, with 16 bases between. CDR3 length equals 15 residues. CDR3 coding DNA: TGTGCCAGCAATACGGCAAGGGGTACCTCCTACGAGCAGTACTTC. Translated, it gives CASNTARGTSYEQYF.

The chain recombines TRBV10-1 with TRBJ2-7, with D possibly TRBD2 on 5 matching bases. The V and J ends lost 6 bases and 4 bases respectively, with 7 bases between them. CDR1 and CDR2 from the germline V gene are WNHNN and SYGVQD (reference sequence). The CDR3 sequence is 11 residues long. CDR3 nucleotide sequence: TGCGCCAGCAGAGAGGGTTACGAGCAGTACTTC. It translates to CASREGYEQYF.

J is TRBJ1-1 and V is TRBV15, with 7 positions matching TRBD1. Germline V CDR1 and CDR2: LNHNV, YYDKDF (reference sequence). The CDR3 is 13 amino acids. The V and J ends lost 6 bases and 5 bases, in that order; junction bases with no gene match: 6. The DNA of the CDR3 is TGTGCCACCAGTAACCAGGGGGTTACTGAAGCTTTCTTT. Encoded protein: CATSNQGVTEAFF.

This chain connects TRBV21-1 to TRBJ2-1; the table's D call TRBD2 went unverified against the DNA. TRBV21-1 represents a pseudogene. The CDR3 contains 15 residues. CDR3 sequence reads: CASACGGSSYNEQFF. CDR3 DNA: TGTGCCAGCGCTTGCGGGGGGAGCTCCTACAATGAGCAGTTCTTC.

The V call is TRBV7-2, the J call TRBJ1-6; D unclear. The V gene's germline CDR1 is SGHTA and CDR2 FQGNSA. The CDR3 covers 14 residues. Trimming stripped 5 bases from V and 6 bases from J, with 11 bases between. CDR3 sequence reads: CASSIRLFNSPLHF. As DNA, the CDR3 is TGTGCCAGCAGCATTCGCTTGTTTAATTCACCCCTCCACTTT. Complete variable domain (other parts from reference TRBV7-2 and TRBJ1-6): GAGVSQSPSNKVTEKGKDVELRCDPISGHTALYWYRQSLGQGLEFLIYFQGNSAPDKSGLPSDRFSAERTGGSVSTLTIQRTQQEDSAVYLCASSIRLFNSPLHFGNGTRLTVT.

V gene TRBV4-1 combines with J gene TRBJ1-5; D is unclear. CDR3 length: 14 residues. Trimming removed 0 bases at V and 4 bases at J, with 7 bases between. Germline CDR1 and CDR2: MGHRA and YSYEKL. CDR3 sequence: CASSQEQLNQPQHF. The DNA of the CDR3 is TGCGCCAGCAGCCAAGAACAGCTTAATCAGCCCCAGCATTTT.

This chain joins TRBV20-1 and TRBJ2-3; D unresolved. Trimming shortened V by 6 bases and J by 6 bases, and 7 bases separated the two germline ends. The CDR3 is made up of 10 amino acids. Germline CDR1 DFQATT, CDR2 SNEGSKA (reference sequence). The CDR3 nucleotides read TGCAGTGCCCGTACGGATACGCAGTATTTT. It is translated as CSARTDTQYF.

This clone appeared a single time. The chain combines TRBV18 with TRBJ1-2, with 9 bases aligning to TRBD1. The germline V gene encodes CDR1 KGHSH and CDR2 LQKENI. The CDR3 is made up of 15 amino acids. The J segment lost 7 bases and the V segment lost 3 bases, leaving 9 bases of the junction unmatched. The CDR3 reads CASSPEPTGGAGYTF. The CDR3 nucleotides are TGTGCCAGCTCACCGGAACCAACAGGGGGCGCTGGCTACACCTTC.